This TCR beta chain was captured in a study of early T cells in non-severe SARS-CoV-2 infection. Study context: Sequencing of bulk RNA from unsorted whole blood was done, without chain pairing. Findings of the study overall: VDJdb matches were skewed toward anti-spike CD8 T cell responses.

Researchers attached unique molecular identifiers to individual cDNA molecules. One entry per CDR3 protein results from TCRdb running MiXCR on the 5' RACE reads. The sample consists of over 50,000 distinct CDR3 sequences, around 12% of them appearing once. Note on this clonotype: What it recognizes is unknown.

The source material was whole blood. This TCR derives from an adult who was a healthcare worker with PCR-confirmed SARS-CoV-2 infection or an uninfected control (not recorded which).

The CDR3: CASSPWGARAYEQYF. CDR3 DNA sequence: TGTGCCAGCAGCCCGTGGGGGGCCAGGGCCTACGAGCAGTACTTC. The chain joins TRBV11-1 to TRBJ2-7; D might be TRBD1 or TRBD2, each matching 6 bases. The CDR3 covers 15 residues. Trimming took 5 bases from V and 2 from J, leaving 16 bases between them. Per the germline V gene, CDR1 is SGHAT and CDR2 is FQDESV (reference sequence).